The clone carrying this TCR beta chain was detected only a few times. Treatment specified: oral pan-JAK inhibitor, 5-10 mg twice daily. As the sequencing template, cDNA was produced by extracting RNA and reverse transcribing it. Using immunoSEQ multiplex PCR, the repertoire was profiled, and TCRdb retains in-frame clones only, with some absent. The sample lists approximately 150,000 clones; around 83% were seen once. The data derive from a study of CD8+ T cells in alopecia areata. Trimming left V 2 bases short and J 3 bases short, with 12 bases between. From germline, CDR1 is MNHEY and CDR2 SMNVEV (reference sequence). The CDR3 is 15 residues long.

The receptor was isolated from a human donor with alopecia areata. This rearrangement joins TRBV27 to TRBJ2-3; D possibly matches TRBD1 or TRBD2 (5 bases each). Source: CD8+ T cells sorted from blood, taken at week 4, from a patient treated with tofacitinib. The CDR3 DNA sequence: TGTGCCAGCAGTTTAGGGACCCGTGGGACAGATACGCAGTATTTT. Translating it yields CASSLGTRGTDTQYF.